This TCR beta chain was obtained from a study of blood T cell repertoires in COVID-19. The CDR3 spans 16 residues. V was shortened by 4 bases and J by 0 bases, with 12 bases between the two germline ends. Germline loops: CDR1 MNHNY, CDR2 SVGAGI (reference sequence). Libraries were prepared by immunoSEQ multiplex PCR; TCRdb keeps only in-frame clonotypes and omits some of them. Among around 130,000 clones listed, 85% were seen once. The rearrangement uses TRBV6-6 and TRBJ1-4; D perhaps matches TRBD1 (6 bases). The sequence was obtained from a man in his fifties or sixties with acute or convalescent COVID-19. Input material: peripheral blood. The CDR3 region has the DNA TGTGCCAGCAGTTTGGGACACCTTGCAACTAATGAAAAACTGTTTTTT. It translates to CASSLGHLATNEKLFF.